Listed here are 10 T cell receptor beta chains from one sample, sequenced in a study of CD8 T cells in Susac syndrome. RNA totalling roughly 0.5 to 1 ug underwent reverse transcription with random hexamers. TCRdb called the immunoSEQ multiplex PCR reads again in MiXCR, with one record for every CDR3 protein. The sample carries approximately 210,000 distinct CDR3 sequences, about 95% recorded once. Specimen: CD4+ T cells from PBMCs. The receptors were gathered from a human donor with multiple sclerosis.

V gene TRBV15 combines with J gene TRBJ1-2, with TRBD1 matching 11 bases. Germline CDR1 LNHNV, CDR2 YYDKDF (reference sequence). The V and J ends lost 2 bases and 1 base, in that order; junction bases with no gene match: 3. The CDR3 contains 16 residues. The CDR3 is CATSRSGTGGNYGYTF. The CDR3 nucleotides read TGTGCCACCAGCAGATCCGGGACAGGGGGTAACTATGGCTACACCTTC.

The J gene is TRBJ2-1, the V gene TRBV18, with 7 bases matching TRBD1. The V and J ends lost 3 bases and 4 bases, in that order; junction bases with no gene match: 9. This CDR3 is 16 amino acids long. Germline V gene lookup returns CDR1 KGHSH and CDR2 LQKENI. The CDR3 DNA is TGTGCCAGCTCACCTACGACAGGGCTAAGTTACAATGAGCAGTTCTTC. Amino acids: CASSPTTGLSYNEQFF. Full variable domain (outside the CDR3, taken from reference TRBV18 and TRBJ2-1): NAGVMQNPRHLVRRRGQEARLRCSPMKGHSHVYWYRQLPEEGLKFMVYLQKENIIDESGMPKERFSAEFPKEGPSILRIQQVVRGDSAAYFCASSPTTGLSYNEQFFGPGTRLTVL.

This clonotype was counted a single time. This chain joins TRBV29-1 and TRBJ2-2; 9 bases are a match to TRBD1. V lost 5 bases and J lost 6; bases outside the gene matches: 7. Germline CDR1 is SQVTM and CDR2 is ANQGSEA. This CDR3 spans 14 amino acids. The CDR3 reads CSVYGTGYSGELFF. CDR3 DNA sequence: TGCAGCGTTTACGGGACAGGGTACTCCGGGGAGCTGTTTTTT.

This clonotype appeared a single time. The chain links TRBV2 to TRBJ2-1; tentatively, D is TRBD2 (6 bases). Germline V lookup: CDR1 SNHLY, CDR2 FYNNEI. The CDR3 sequence is 14 residues long. Trimming cost V 2 bases and J 9 bases, with 14 bases left between them. Here the CDR3 DNA reads TGTGCCAGCAGTGAACAGGGCGGGAACGGTGAGCAGTTCTTC. This encodes CASSEQGGNGEQFF.

CDR3 bases: TGTGCCAGCAGTTACTCTTCGGCGGGAGCGAACGAGCAGTTCTTC. This translates into CASSYSSAGANEQFF. The rearrangement joins TRBV6-2 or TRBV6-3 to TRBJ2-1; 7 nucleotides align to TRBD2. Looked up from germline, CDR1 is MNHEY and CDR2 is SVGEGT. V trimming: 0 bases; J trimming: 10 bases; junction bases outside the gene matches: 9. The CDR3 runs to 15 residues.

The genes are TRBV20-1 and TRBJ2-3; possible D gene TRBD1, 6 bases. Trimming shortened V by 0 bases and J by 0 bases, and 13 bases separated the two germline ends. The germline gives CDR1 DFQATT, CDR2 SNEGSKA (reference sequence). The CDR3 runs 16 residues. CDR3 in amino acids: CSARDGRRGSTDTQYF. Written as DNA, the CDR3 is TGCAGTGCTAGAGATGGGCGCAGGGGCAGCACAGATACGCAGTATTTT.

The V call is TRBV9, the J call TRBJ1-2; 7 bases are a match to TRBD1. Per the germline V gene, CDR1 is SGDLS and CDR2 is YYNGEE. The CDR3 covers 15 residues. The ends lost 2 bases at V and 2 bases at J; junction bases unmatched: 6. CDR3 sequence reads: CASSVEPGQNYGYTF. The CDR3 nucleotides read TGTGCCAGCAGCGTGGAACCGGGACAGAACTATGGCTACACCTTC. Using reference TRBV9 and TRBJ1-2 for the parts outside the CDR3, the full variable domain is DSGVTQTPKHLITATGQRVTLRCSPRSGDLSVYWYQQSLDQGLQFLIQYYNGEERAKGNILERFSAQQFPDLHSELNLSSLELGDSALYFCASSVEPGQNYGYTFGSGTRLTVV.

This clonotype was recorded once. The chain couples TRBV9 to TRBJ1-3; D not resolved. V was clipped by 1 base and J by 0 bases, with 5 bases between them. Germline loops: CDR1 SGDLS, CDR2 YYNGEE. This CDR3 spans 14 amino acids. CDR3 DNA sequence: TGTGCCAGCAGCGTAAGGAACTCTGGAAACACCATATATTTT. Translation: CASSVRNSGNTIYF.

This clonotype was counted only a few times. This chain joins TRBV6-5 and TRBJ1-2; 7 nucleotides agree with TRBD1. This CDR3 comprises 14 residues. Germline lookup yields CDR1 MNHEY and CDR2 SVGAGI. The trim removed 6 bases at V and 1 base at J, leaving 5 bases unmatched. The CDR3 region has the DNA TGTGCCAGCAGGTCTACAGGGGTTAACTATGGCTACACCTTC. Residues: CASRSTGVNYGYTF.

V is TRBV7-9 and J is TRBJ2-7, with D possibly TRBD2 on 5 matching bases. Germline CDR1 reads SEHNR; CDR2 reads FQNEAQ (reference sequence). CDR3 size: 12 residues. The germline V and J ends were trimmed by 7 bases and 4 bases, with 11 bases remaining between them. The CDR3, as DNA: TGTGCCAGCAACCGAGGACTTTACGAGCAGTACTTC. Its protein is CASNRGLYEQYF.